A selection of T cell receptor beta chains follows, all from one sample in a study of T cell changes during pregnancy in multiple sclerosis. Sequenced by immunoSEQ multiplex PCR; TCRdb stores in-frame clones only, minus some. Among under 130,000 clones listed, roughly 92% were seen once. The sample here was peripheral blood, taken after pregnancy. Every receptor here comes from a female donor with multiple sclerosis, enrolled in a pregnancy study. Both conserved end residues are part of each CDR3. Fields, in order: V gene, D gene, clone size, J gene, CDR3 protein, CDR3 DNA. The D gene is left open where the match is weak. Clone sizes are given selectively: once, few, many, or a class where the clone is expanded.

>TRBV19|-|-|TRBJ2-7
CASSMDKAYEQYF
TGTGCCAGTAGTATGGACAAGGCCTACGAGCAGTACTTC
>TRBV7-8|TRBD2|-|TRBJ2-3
CASSILAGADTQYF
TGTGCCAGCAGCATACTAGCGGGGGCAGATACGCAGTATTTT
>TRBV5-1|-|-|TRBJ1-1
CASSVDTEAFF
TGCGCCAGCAGCGTAGACACTGAAGCTTTCTTT
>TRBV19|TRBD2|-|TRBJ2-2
CASSIMGLAGRWGELFF
TGTGCCAGTAGTATAATGGGACTAGCGGGCCGTTGGGGGGAGCTGTTTTTT
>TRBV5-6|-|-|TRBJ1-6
CASSVTVSSYNSPLHF
TGTGCCAGCAGCGTGACAGTGAGCTCCTATAATTCACCCCTCCACTTT
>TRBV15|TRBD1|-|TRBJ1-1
CATSSQGTVEAFF
TGTGCCACCAGCAGCCAGGGGACAGTTGAAGCTTTCTTT
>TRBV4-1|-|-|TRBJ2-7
CASSQESLGRTYEQYF
TGCGCCAGCAGCCAAGAGTCCCTTGGCAGGACCTACGAGCAGTACTTC
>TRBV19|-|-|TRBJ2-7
CASSKEGGTHFYEQYF
TGTGCCAGTAGTAAAGAGGGGGGGACACATTTCTACGAGCAGTACTTC
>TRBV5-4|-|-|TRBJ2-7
CASSWTEQESYEQYF
TGTGCCAGCAGCTGGACAGAGCAAGAATCCTACGAGCAGTACTTC
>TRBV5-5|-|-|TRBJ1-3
CASSSSADTIYF
TGTGCCAGCAGTTCCTCCGCGGACACCATATATTTT
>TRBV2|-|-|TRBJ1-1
CASLSGREGIIAEAFF
TGTGCCAGCCTCTCGGGCAGAGAGGGAATTATAGCTGAAGCTTTCTTT
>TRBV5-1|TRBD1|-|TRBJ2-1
CASSLPDRALDNEQFF
TGCGCCAGCAGCTTACCGGACAGGGCTTTGGACAATGAGCAGTTCTTC
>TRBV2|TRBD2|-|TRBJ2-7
CASRNLGRDGYEQYF
TGTGCCAGCAGGAATTTGGGGAGGGACGGGTACGAGCAGTACTTC
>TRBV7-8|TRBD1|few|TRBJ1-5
CASSLGSGGGSNQPQHF
TGTGCCAGCAGCTTAGGCTCAGGGGGTGGAAGCAATCAGCCCCAGCATTTT
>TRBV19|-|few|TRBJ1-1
CASILTTNTEAFF
TGTGCCAGTATCCTGACAACGAACACTGAAGCTTTCTTT
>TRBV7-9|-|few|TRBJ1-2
CASSTDSRYGYTF
TGTGCCAGCAGCACGGACAGCCGCTATGGCTACACCTTC
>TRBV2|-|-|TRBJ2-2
CATKGQGSNTGELFF
TGTGCCACAAAGGGGCAGGGCTCGAACACCGGGGAGCTGTTTTTT
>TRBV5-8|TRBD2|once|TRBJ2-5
CASSLGAGGEETQYF
TGTGCCAGCTCCCTTGGGGCGGGGGGCGAAGAGACCCAGTACTTC
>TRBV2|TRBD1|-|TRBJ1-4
CASRRGTAPNEKLFF
TGTGCCAGCAGGAGGGGGACAGCCCCTAATGAAAAACTGTTTTTT
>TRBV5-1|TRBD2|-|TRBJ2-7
CASKPVGGSSGGYTYEQYF
TGCGCCAGCAAACCGGTCGGTGGTTCTAGCGGGGGGTACACCTACGAGCAGTACTTC
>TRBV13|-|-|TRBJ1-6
CASSSGLYNSPLHF
TGTGCCAGCAGCTCGGGACTTTATAATTCACCCCTCCACTTT
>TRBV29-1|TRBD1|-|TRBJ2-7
CSVSGQDSYEQYF
TGCAGCGTATCGGGACAGGACTCCTACGAGCAGTACTTC